The clone carrying this T cell receptor (beta chain) was detected only a few times. Its antigen remains unknown. This entry is derived from a study of CD8 T cells in ankylosing spondylitis. Study-wide results and limits: Matched ankylosing spondylitis synovial fluid reportedly contained a significantly enriched population of disease-linked clones. Reactive arthritis synovial fluid and blood previously showed some of these motif variants. Typical of ankylosing spondylitis blood, it appeared, was a TCR beta motif of about eight highly homologous variants.

TCR beta libraries were made by quantitative 5'-RACE with molecular barcodes. Using its own MiXCR run on the 5' RACE reads, TCRdb lists one record per CDR3 protein. Among 250,000 to 400,000 distinct CDR3 sequences listed, around a tenth were seen once. Germline CDR1 is SGHTA and CDR2 is FQGNSA. This CDR3 is 13 amino acids long. V was pared by 5 bases and J by 6 bases, with 10 bases between. The origin of this receptor is a female donor with ankylosing spondylitis or in good health (not recorded which). The V call is TRBV7-2, the J call TRBJ2-2; D is perhaps TRBD1 or TRBD2 (5 bases each). Material for sequencing was blood, either unsorted or a sorted T cell fraction (not recorded which). The CDR3, as DNA: TGTGCCAGCAGCCTGGGGACGCCCGGGGAGCTGTTTTTT. Protein product: CASSLGTPGELFF. Full variable domain (rest looked up from reference TRBV7-2 and TRBJ2-2): GAGVSQSPSNKVTEKGKDVELRCDPISGHTALYWYRQSLGQGLEFLIYFQGNSAPDKSGLPSDRFSAERTGGSVSTLTIQRTQQEDSAVYLCASSLGTPGELFFGEGSRLTVL.